The 20 T cell receptor beta chains reported below all come from one sample, sequenced in a study of blood T cell repertoires in COVID-19 (dated by TCRdb to between 2020 and 2021). Libraries were made using the immunoSEQ multiplex PCR assay. TCRdb stores this immuneACCESS table with in-frame sequences only. Part of the clones is absent; in the studies checked, under half of the shortfall reflects unresolved V genes, and no reason is known for the rest. The sample has approximately 280,000 clones on record, roughly 88% of them singletons. Together, the top ten hold approximately 11% of the sample. Sequencing used peripheral blood. Every receptor here comes from a woman in her 70s with acute or convalescent COVID-19.

V is TRBV6-5 and J is TRBJ1-6; no firm D call. The CDR3 runs 16 residues. Germline CDR1 reads MNHEY; CDR2 reads SVGAGI. Trimming stripped 0 bases from V and 14 bases from J, with 20 bases between. The CDR3 sequence is CASSYSRYGDNLALHF. The CDR3 DNA reads as TGTGCCAGCAGTTACTCGCGGTACGGGGATAATTTGGCCCTCCACTTT.

This clone has only one observation. The V call is TRBV25-1, the J call TRBJ1-4; maybe TRBD1 (5 bases). Germline V gives CDR1 MGHDK, CDR2 SYGVNS. The CDR3 is 16 residues long. Between the trimmed V and J ends, which lost 2 bases and 7 bases, there was a span of 17 bases. The CDR3 DNA reads as TGTGCCAGCAGTGAAGGAAGGGTGACGGGGGGTGAAAAACTGTTTTTT. Translation: CASSEGRVTGGEKLFF.

The genes are TRBV7-3 and TRBJ2-7, with a tentative D call TRBD2 (6 bases). The V and J ends lost 2 bases and 0 bases respectively, with 11 bases between them. This CDR3 spans 15 amino acids. Germline CDR1 and CDR2: SGHTA and FQGTGA. CDR3 sequence: CASSLGGAVSYEQYF. For the CDR3, the DNA is TGTGCCAGCAGCTTAGGCGGGGCAGTCTCCTACGAGCAGTACTTC.

The V gene is TRBV4-1, the J gene TRBJ1-3; D perhaps matches TRBD1 (5 bases). Germline V gene sequence: CDR1 MGHRA, CDR2 YSYEKL. The CDR3 runs 15 residues. V shed 0 bases and J shed 7 bases, with 13 bases lying between them. CDR3 sequence reads: CASSQDSGAGNTIYF. Here the CDR3 DNA reads TGCGCCAGCAGCCAAGATAGCGGGGCAGGGAACACCATATATTTT.

This clone occurred once. The rearrangement uses TRBV7-2 and TRBJ1-5; D may be TRBD1 (5 bases). Trimming removed 5 bases from V and 2 bases from J, with 13 bases in between. Germline V gives CDR1 SGHTA, CDR2 FQGNSA. The CDR3 extends over 15 amino acids. The chain's CDR3 is CASSGPGNRNQPQHF. For the CDR3, the DNA is TGTGCCAGCAGCGGCCCAGGGAATCGCAATCAGCCCCAGCATTTT.

The chain combines TRBV20-1 with TRBJ1-2; D unresolved. V shed 7 bases and J shed 6 bases, with 12 bases lying between them. Germline CDR1 reads DFQATT; CDR2 reads SNEGSKA (reference sequence). The CDR3 runs 11 residues. The CDR3 DNA reads as TGCAGTGGGGGAGGGCCGAATGGCTACACCTTC. Amino acids: CSGGGPNGYTF.

The V gene is TRBV5-1, the J gene TRBJ1-4; TRBD1 matches at 7 bases. V trimming: 5 bases; J trimming: 5 bases; junction bases outside the gene matches: 9. The germline CDR1 and CDR2 sequences are SGHRS and YFSETQ. This CDR3 spans 15 amino acids. The CDR3 DNA reads as TGCGCCAGCAGTATTTCTGGGACAGAAAATGAAAAACTGTTTTTT. This sequence encodes CASSISGTENEKLFF.

The chain joins TRBV5-6 to TRBJ2-2; D ambiguous. Trimming cost V 1 base and J 4 bases, with 14 bases left between them. Germline CDR1 reads SGHDT; CDR2 reads YYEEEE. The CDR3 totals 16 residues. The CDR3 spells CASSLRRIKVTGELFF. The CDR3 bases are TGTGCCAGCAGCTTGAGGAGAATTAAGGTCACCGGGGAGCTGTTTTTT.

The rearrangement joins TRBV6-5 to TRBJ1-1; tentative D call: TRBD1 (5 bases). The CDR3 contains 13 residues. The germline V and J ends were trimmed by 2 bases and 4 bases, with 8 bases remaining between them. Germline CDR1 and CDR2: MNHEY and SVGAGI. The CDR3 DNA reads as TGTGCCAGCAGTTACGCGGGGGTCACTGAAGCTTTCTTT. It translates to CASSYAGVTEAFF.

The rearrangement uses TRBV3-1 (or the pseudogene TRBV3-2) and TRBJ1-3; no firm D call. V lost 5 bases and J 0 bases, leaving 14 bases between the germline ends. The CDR3 runs 16 residues. Germline V gene sequence: CDR1 LGHDT, CDR2 YNNKEL (reference sequence). The CDR3 DNA is TGTGCCAGCAGCGGGCGGGGATCTAGCTCTGGAAACACCATATATTTT. Translated: CASSGRGSSSGNTIYF.

V is TRBV2 and J is TRBJ2-3, with TRBD1 as a possible D gene (6 bases). The CDR3 is made up of 15 amino acids. Germline V gene sequence: CDR1 SNHLY, CDR2 FYNNEI. V lost 7 bases and J 0 bases, leaving 14 bases between the germline ends. The CDR3 region is CASTQQGVSTDTQYF. The CDR3 region has the DNA TGTGCCAGCACCCAACAGGGAGTTAGCACAGATACGCAGTATTTT.

The gene calls are TRBV11-2 and TRBJ1-1, with TRBD1 matching over 10 bases. The CDR3 length is 15 residues. CDR1 is SGHAT, CDR2 FQNNGV, per germline. The J segment lost 8 bases and the V segment lost 5 bases, leaving 11 bases of the junction unmatched. The CDR3 reads CASSPSGTGVLEAFF. The CDR3 DNA is TGTGCCAGCAGCCCGTCCGGGACAGGGGTGCTCGAAGCTTTCTTT.

J is TRBJ2-7 and V is TRBV2, with 8 bases matching TRBD1. The length of the CDR3 is 14 residues. Unmatched junction bases numbered 4, after V lost 5 bases and J lost 1 base. Per germline, CDR1 SNHLY and CDR2 FYNNEI. The CDR3 protein is CASSTGDRSYEQYF. CDR3 DNA sequence: TGTGCCAGCAGTACGGGGGACAGGTCCTACGAGCAGTACTTC. Combining the CDR3 with reference TRBV2 and TRBJ2-7 gives the whole variable domain EPEVTQTPSHQVTQMGQEVILRCVPISNHLYFYWYRQILGQKVEFLVSFYNNEISEKSEIFDDQFSVERPDGSNFTLKIRSTKLEDSAMYFCASSTGDRSYEQYFGPGTRLTVT.

The chain joins TRBV20-1 to TRBJ2-1, with a tentative D call TRBD1 (6 bases). The germline CDR1 and CDR2 sequences are DFQATT and SNEGSKA (reference sequence). Trimming left V 6 bases short and J 5 bases short, with 8 bases between. This CDR3 is built from 11 residues. CDR3: CSAEGDNEQFF. In nucleotides, the CDR3 is TGCAGTGCAGAGGGGGACAATGAGCAGTTCTTC.

The chain uses TRBV7-9 and TRBJ1-3; D uncertain. CDR1 is SEHNR, CDR2 FQNEAQ, per germline (reference sequence). The V end was cut by 1 base, the J end by 0 bases, with 10 bases between. This CDR3 is built from 16 residues. The chain's CDR3 is CASSLDLASSGNTIYF. The CDR3 region has the DNA TGTGCCAGCAGCTTAGATCTAGCCTCCTCTGGAAACACCATATATTTT.

The genes are TRBV3-1 (or the pseudogene TRBV3-2) and TRBJ2-1, with a weak D call TRBD2 (6 bases). Germline CDR1 and CDR2: LGHDT and YNNKEL (reference sequence). This CDR3 contains 15 residues. V was pared by 6 bases and J by 0 bases, with 12 bases between. CDR3 protein: CASRSGGSSYNEQFF. As DNA, the CDR3 is TGTGCCAGCAGATCCGGGGGTAGCTCCTACAATGAGCAGTTCTTC.

The V and J genes are TRBV5-1 and TRBJ2-2, with D possibly matching TRBD1 (6 bases). The ends were cut back, 4 bases at V and 6 bases at J, with 10 bases in the middle. CDR1 is SGHRS, CDR2 YFSETQ, per germline. The CDR3 length is 13 residues. CDR3 loop: CASSEQGAGELFF. The CDR3 DNA sequence: TGCGCCAGCAGCGAACAGGGAGCCGGGGAGCTGTTTTTT.

This chain links TRBV30 with TRBJ2-7; the D gene is possibly TRBD1 (6 bases). Trimming cost V 1 base and J 4 bases, with 20 bases left between them. Germline CDR1 reads GTSNPN; CDR2 reads SVGIG (reference sequence). CDR3 length equals 16 residues. Here the CDR3 reads CAWSATRGQGQYEQYF. The CDR3 coding sequence is TGTGCCTGGAGTGCTACAAGAGGGCAGGGGCAATACGAGCAGTACTTC.

This chain links TRBV10-3 with TRBJ2-7, with 9 bases lining up with TRBD1. Germline loops: CDR1 ENHRY, CDR2 SYGVKD. J lost 6 bases, V lost 6 bases, and 9 bases had no gene match. The CDR3 consists of 14 residues. CDR3: CAIRSGTGPSEQYF. In DNA form, the CDR3 reads TGTGCCATCAGGTCCGGGACAGGGCCCTCCGAGCAGTACTTC.

This clone was recorded only once. The chain has TRBV3-1 (or the pseudogene TRBV3-2) and TRBJ2-7; D may be TRBD1 (6 bases). The CDR3 consists of 14 residues. Trimming pared 1 base from V and 0 bases from J, leaving 7 bases between. Germline CDR1 and CDR2: LGHDT and YNNKEL (reference sequence). CDR3 sequence reads: CASSQGGGSYEQYF. The CDR3, as DNA: TGTGCCAGCAGCCAAGGAGGGGGCTCCTACGAGCAGTACTTC.